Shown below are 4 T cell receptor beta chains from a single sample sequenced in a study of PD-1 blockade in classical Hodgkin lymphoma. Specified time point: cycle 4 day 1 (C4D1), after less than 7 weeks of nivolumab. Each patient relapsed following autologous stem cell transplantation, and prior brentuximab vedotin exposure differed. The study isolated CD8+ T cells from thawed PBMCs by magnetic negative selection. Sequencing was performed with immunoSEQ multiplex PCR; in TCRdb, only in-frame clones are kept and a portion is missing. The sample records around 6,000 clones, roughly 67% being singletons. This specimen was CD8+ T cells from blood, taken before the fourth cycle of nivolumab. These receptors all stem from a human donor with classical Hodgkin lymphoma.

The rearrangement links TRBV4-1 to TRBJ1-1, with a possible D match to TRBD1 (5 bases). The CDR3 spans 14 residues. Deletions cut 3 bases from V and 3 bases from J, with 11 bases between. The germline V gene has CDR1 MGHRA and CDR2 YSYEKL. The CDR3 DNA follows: TGCGCCAGCAGCCAGGTCGGACACTACACTGAAGCTTTCTTT. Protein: CASSQVGHYTEAFF.

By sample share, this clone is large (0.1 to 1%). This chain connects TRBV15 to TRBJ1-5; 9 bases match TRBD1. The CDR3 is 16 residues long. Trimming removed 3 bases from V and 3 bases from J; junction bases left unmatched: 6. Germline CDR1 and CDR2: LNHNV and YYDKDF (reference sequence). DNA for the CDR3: TGTGCCACCAGCAGCCCGGGACAGGGTTTCAATCAGCCCCAGCATTTT. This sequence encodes CATSSPGQGFNQPQHF.

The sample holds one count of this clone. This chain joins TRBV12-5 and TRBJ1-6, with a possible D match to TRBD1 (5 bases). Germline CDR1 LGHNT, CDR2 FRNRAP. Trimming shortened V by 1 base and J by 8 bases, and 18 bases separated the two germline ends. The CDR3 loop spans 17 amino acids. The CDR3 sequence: CASGLGGPSCEDSPLHF. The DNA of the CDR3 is TGTGCTAGTGGTTTGGGGGGCCCGTCCTGTGAGGATTCACCCCTCCACTTT. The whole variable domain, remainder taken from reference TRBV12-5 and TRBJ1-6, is DARVTQTPRHKVTEMGQEVTMRCQPILGHNTVFWYRQTMMQGLELLAYFRNRAPLDDSGMPKDRFSAEMPDATLATLKIQPSEPRDSAVYFCASGLGGPSCEDSPLHFGNGTRLTVT.

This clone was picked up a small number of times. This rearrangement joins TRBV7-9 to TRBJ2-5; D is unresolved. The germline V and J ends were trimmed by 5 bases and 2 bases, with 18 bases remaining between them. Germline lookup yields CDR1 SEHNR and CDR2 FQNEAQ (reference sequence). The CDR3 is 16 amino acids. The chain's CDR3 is CASSRIRLEVQETQYF. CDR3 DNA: TGTGCCAGCAGCCGGATCCGCCTCGAAGTACAAGAGACCCAGTACTTC. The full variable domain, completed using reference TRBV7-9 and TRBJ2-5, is DTGVSQNPRHKITKRGQNVTFRCDPISEHNRLYWYRQTLGQGPEFLTYFQNEAQLEKSRLLSDRFSAERPKGSFSTLEIQRTEQGDSAMYLCASSRIRLEVQETQYFGPGTRLLVL.